The next 16 T cell receptor beta chains were all read from a single sample in a study of cytomegalovirus exposure and HLA in healthy donors (dated by TCRdb to between 2016 and 2019). The library was prepared using the immunoSEQ multiplex PCR assay. The immuneACCESS repertoire file appears here via TCRdb, limited to in-frame rearrangements. These files lack a portion of the clones; in checked studies, under half of the deficit traces to unresolved V genes, and the cause of the others is not known. The sample yields about 360,000 clones; roughly 90% were counted once. The ten biggest clones cover roughly 0.75% of the sample. The sequenced sample consisted of PBMCs. The receptors originated from a woman aged 18-35 years in good health and CMV-seronegative.

The chain joins TRBV5-1 to TRBJ2-2; 10 nucleotides match TRBD2. The CDR3 runs 14 residues. The germline gives CDR1 SGHRS, CDR2 YFSETQ. With V trimmed by 6 bases and J by 2 bases, 1 base remained unmatched. CDR3 sequence: CASIAGGNTGELFF. CDR3 nucleotide sequence: TGCGCCAGCATAGCGGGAGGCAACACCGGGGAGCTGTTTTTT.

The rearrangement joins TRBV15 to TRBJ1-1; weak D call: TRBD1 (5 bases). V was pared by 6 bases and J by 0 bases, with 8 bases between. The CDR3 loop spans 13 amino acids. From germline, CDR1 is LNHNV and CDR2 YYDKDF (reference sequence). The DNA for the CDR3 is TGTGCCACCAGATGGGGCATGAACACTGAAGCTTTCTTT. Translation gives CATRWGMNTEAFF.

Points on this clone: The limits of the CDR3 on the DNA are not certain, so only TCRdb's listed CDR3 is given. V is TRBV27 and J is TRBJ2-2; the table names TRBD2, a call not compared with the DNA. Both ends counted, the CDR3 spans 14 residues. From germline, CDR1 is MNHEY and CDR2 SMNVEV (reference sequence). The chain's CDR3 is CASSFLEITGELFF.

The chain has TRBV6-6 and TRBJ1-2; 10 bases fit TRBD1. This CDR3 contains 14 residues. J gave up 3 bases and V 5 bases, and 3 bases lay outside the gene matches. CDR1 and CDR2 (germline): MNHNY, SVGAGI (reference sequence). The CDR3, as DNA: TGTGCCAGCAGTAGGACAGGGGGGGACTATGGCTACACCTTC. Amino acid sequence: CASSRTGGDYGYTF.

The V call is TRBV30, the J call TRBJ1-1; 8 bases are shared with TRBD1. The CDR3 runs to 14 residues. The V segment lost 2 bases and the J segment 6 bases; nucleotides outside the gene matches: 8. Germline CDR1 is GTSNPN and CDR2 is SVGIG (reference sequence). This CDR3 is CAWSQNDRGPEAFF. DNA of the CDR3: TGTGCCTGGAGTCAGAACGACAGGGGCCCTGAAGCTTTCTTT.

This rearrangement joins TRBV9 to TRBJ2-5; D remains ambiguous. The CDR3 runs to 15 residues. Germline CDR1 reads SGDLS; CDR2 reads YYNGEE. Trimming removed 3 bases at V and 4 bases at J, with 16 bases between. The CDR3, as DNA: TGTGCCAGCAGCGCCCGTAGCCAGTCCGGAGAGACCCAGTACTTC. Encoded protein: CASSARSQSGETQYF.

The CDR3 here is CASSPQQGTDTQYF. In nucleotides, the CDR3 is TGTGCCAGCTCACCTCAGCAGGGCACAGATACGCAGTATTTT. V gene TRBV18 combines with J gene TRBJ2-3, with unresolved D. V lost 3 bases, J lost 1 base, and 8 bases lay in between. The CDR3 consists of 14 residues. In germline, CDR1 is KGHSH, CDR2 LQKENI.

This clone was counted a few times. The CDR3 sequence: CASSIREGVVHEQYF. CDR3 DNA: TGTGCCAGTAGTATTCGGGAGGGAGTTGTGCACGAGCAGTACTTC. J is TRBJ2-7 and V is TRBV19, with 8 positions matching TRBD2. V lost 3 bases to trimming and J lost 5 bases; unmatched junction nucleotides: 9. There are 15 residues in the CDR3. CDR1 and CDR2 (germline): LNHDA, SQIVND (reference sequence).

V usage is TRBV5-1 and J usage is TRBJ2-7; 9 bases align to TRBD2. V lost 2 bases, J lost 3 bases, and 6 bases stayed unmatched. In germline, CDR1 is SGHRS, CDR2 YFSETQ. This CDR3 has 15 residues. For the CDR3, the DNA is TGCGCCAGCAGCTTCAAGGCTAGCGGGATCTACGAGCAGTACTTC. It encodes CASSFKASGIYEQYF.

The genes are TRBV2 and TRBJ1-5, with 9 nucleotides matching TRBD1. The germline V gene encodes CDR1 SNHLY and CDR2 FYNNEI. Germline trimming cut 6 bases from V and 5 bases from J; bases unmatched to any gene: 5. The CDR3 contains 14 residues. CDR3 nucleotide sequence: TGTGCCAGCAGAACGGGACAGGGCGATCAGCCCCAGCATTTT. Its translation is CASRTGQGDQPQHF.

The CDR3 loop is CASNRGGIDEQYF. CDR3 nucleotide sequence: TGTGCCAGCAACAGGGGTGGAATCGACGAGCAGTACTTC. This chain connects TRBV27 to TRBJ2-7, with 7 bases fitting TRBD1. CDR1 is MNHEY and CDR2 is SMNVEV in the germline V gene (reference sequence). The CDR3 sequence is 13 residues long. Losses at the gene ends were 7 bases for V and 5 bases for J; bases not matched to a gene: 8.

The gene calls are TRBV28 and TRBJ1-5; D gene unclear. The V gene's germline CDR1 is MDHEN and CDR2 SYDVKM. There are 15 residues in the CDR3. Trimming took 0 bases from V and 7 from J, leaving 13 bases between them. This chain's CDR3 is CASSLWGPGEQPQHF. CDR3 sequence (DNA): TGTGCCAGCAGTTTATGGGGTCCCGGGGAACAGCCCCAGCATTTT.

The chain recombines TRBV27 with TRBJ2-2; 9 bases match TRBD1. Trimming at V came to 0 bases and at J to 3 bases, leaving 2 bases not matched to a gene. The CDR3 is made up of 16 amino acids. Germline values: CDR1 MNHEY, CDR2 SMNVEV (reference sequence). The CDR3 DNA reads as TGTGCCAGCAGTTTATCAGGACAGGGGTACACCGGGGAGCTGTTTTTT. Protein: CASSLSGQGYTGELFF.

This chain uses TRBV28 with TRBJ2-3, with D perhaps TRBD1 (6 bases). CDR1 MDHEN and CDR2 SYDVKM come from the germline V gene. This CDR3 region has 14 residues. V lost 7 bases and J lost 4, with 15 bases in between. The CDR3 protein is CASKTSRGPDTQYF. Written as DNA, the CDR3 is TGTGCCAGCAAAACCTCCAGGGGACCAGATACGCAGTATTTT.

This clone was seen once. V and J are TRBV5-5 and TRBJ1-5, with TRBD1 as a possible D gene (5 bases). Trimming stripped 4 bases from V and 3 bases from J, with 11 bases between. The CDR3 is made up of 14 amino acids. Germline CDR1 is SGHKS and CDR2 is YYEKEE (reference sequence). The chain's CDR3 is CASSQTVFNQPQHF. CDR3 bases: TGTGCCAGCAGCCAGACAGTTTTCAATCAGCCCCAGCATTTT. Drawing the rest from reference TRBV5-5 and TRBJ1-5, the complete variable domain is DAGVTQSPTHLIKTRGQQVTLRCSPISGHKSVSWYQQVLGQGPQFIFQYYEKEERGRGNFPDRFSARQFPNYSSELNVNALLLGDSALYLCASSQTVFNQPQHFGDGTRLSIL.

The chain recombines TRBV18 with TRBJ1-5; D not resolved. V was shortened by 6 bases and J by 1 base, with 10 bases between the two germline ends. The CDR3 has 14 residues. CDR1 is KGHSH and CDR2 is LQKENI in the germline V gene. For the CDR3, the DNA is TGTGCCAGCTCCTCTGTGGGCAGCAATCAGCCCCAGCATTTT. This sequence encodes CASSSVGSNQPQHF.